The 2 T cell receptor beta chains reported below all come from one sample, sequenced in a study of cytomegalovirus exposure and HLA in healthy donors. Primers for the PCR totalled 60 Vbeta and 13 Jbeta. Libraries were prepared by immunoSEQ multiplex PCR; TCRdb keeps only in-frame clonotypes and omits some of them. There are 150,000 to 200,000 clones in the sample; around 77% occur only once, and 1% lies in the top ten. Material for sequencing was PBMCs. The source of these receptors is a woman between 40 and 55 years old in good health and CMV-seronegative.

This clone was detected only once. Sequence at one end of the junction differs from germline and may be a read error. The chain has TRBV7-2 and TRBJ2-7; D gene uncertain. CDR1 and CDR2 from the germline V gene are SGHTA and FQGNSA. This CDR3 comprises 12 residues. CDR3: CASSFPEGARSF. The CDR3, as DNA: TGTGCCAGCAGCTTCCCCGAAGGAGCGAGGAGCTTC. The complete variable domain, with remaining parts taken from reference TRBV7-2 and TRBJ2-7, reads GAGVSQSPSNKVTEKGKDVELRCDPISGHTALYWYRQSLGQGLEFLIYFQGNSAPDKSGLPSDRFSAERTGGSVSTLTIQRTQQEDSAVYLCASSFPEGARSFGPGTRLTVT.

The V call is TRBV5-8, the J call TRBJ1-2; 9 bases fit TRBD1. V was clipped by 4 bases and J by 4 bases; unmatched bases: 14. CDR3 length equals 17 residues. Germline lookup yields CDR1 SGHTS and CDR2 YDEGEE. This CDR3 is CASSPRGWDRDRYGYTF. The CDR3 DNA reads TGTGCCAGCAGCCCTCGAGGCTGGGACAGGGACCGCTATGGCTACACCTTC. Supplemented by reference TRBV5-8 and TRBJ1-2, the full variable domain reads EAGVTQSPTHLIKTRGQQATLRCSPISGHTSVYWYQQALGLGLQFLLWYDEGEERNRGNFPPRFSGRQFPNYSSELNVNALELEDSALYLCASSPRGWDRDRYGYTFGSGTRLTVV.